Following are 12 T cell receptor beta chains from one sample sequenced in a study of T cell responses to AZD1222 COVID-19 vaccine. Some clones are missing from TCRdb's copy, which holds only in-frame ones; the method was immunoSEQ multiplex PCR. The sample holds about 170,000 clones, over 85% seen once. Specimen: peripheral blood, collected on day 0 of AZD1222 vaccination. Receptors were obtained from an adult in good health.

This CDR3 reads CASSPQKTAEAFF. DNA of the CDR3: TGCGCCAGCAGCCCTCAAAAGACAGCTGAAGCTTTCTTT. The chain uses TRBV5-1 and TRBJ1-1; possible D gene TRBD1, 5 bases. The CDR3 has 13 amino acids. The V gene's germline CDR1 is SGHRS and CDR2 YFSETQ. The ends were cut back, 4 bases at V and 6 bases at J, with 13 bases in the middle.

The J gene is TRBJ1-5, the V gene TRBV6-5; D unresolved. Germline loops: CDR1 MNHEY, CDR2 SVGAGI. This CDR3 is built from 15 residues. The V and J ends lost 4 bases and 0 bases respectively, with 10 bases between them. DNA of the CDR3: TGTGCCAGCAGTTCCCACAGTAATAGCAATCAGCCCCAGCATTTT. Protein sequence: CASSSHSNSNQPQHF.

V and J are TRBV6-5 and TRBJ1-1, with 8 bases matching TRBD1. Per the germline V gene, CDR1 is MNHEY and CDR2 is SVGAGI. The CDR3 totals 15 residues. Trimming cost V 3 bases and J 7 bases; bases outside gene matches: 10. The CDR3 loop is CASSYEDRVSGEAFF. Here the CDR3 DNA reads TGTGCCAGCAGTTATGAGGACAGGGTTTCGGGTGAAGCTTTCTTT.

The CDR3 DNA reads as TGTGCCAGCAGTCCCAGGTATAGCAATCAGCCCCAGCATTTT. This encodes CASSPRYSNQPQHF. The gene calls are TRBV2 and TRBJ1-5; no firm D call. CDR3 length equals 14 residues. Trimming pared 5 bases from V and 0 bases from J, leaving 8 bases between. CDR1 SNHLY and CDR2 FYNNEI come from the germline V gene.

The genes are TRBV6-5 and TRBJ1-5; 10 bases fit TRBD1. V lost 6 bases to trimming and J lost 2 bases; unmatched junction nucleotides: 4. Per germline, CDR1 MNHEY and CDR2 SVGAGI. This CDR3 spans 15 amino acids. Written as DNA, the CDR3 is TGTGCCAGCAGATCCGGGACAGGGGGCAATCAGCCCCAGCATTTT. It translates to CASRSGTGGNQPQHF.

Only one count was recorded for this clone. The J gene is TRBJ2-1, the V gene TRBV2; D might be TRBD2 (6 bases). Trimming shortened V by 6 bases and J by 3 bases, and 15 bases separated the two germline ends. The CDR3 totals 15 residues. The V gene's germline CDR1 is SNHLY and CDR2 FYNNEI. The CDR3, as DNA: TGTGCCAGCAGCCCTAAGACTAGTATCTACAATGAGCAGTTCTTC. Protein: CASSPKTSIYNEQFF. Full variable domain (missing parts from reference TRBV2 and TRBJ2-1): EPEVTQTPSHQVTQMGQEVILRCVPISNHLYFYWYRQILGQKVEFLVSFYNNEISEKSEIFDDQFSVERPDGSNFTLKIRSTKLEDSAMYFCASSPKTSIYNEQFFGPGTRLTVL.

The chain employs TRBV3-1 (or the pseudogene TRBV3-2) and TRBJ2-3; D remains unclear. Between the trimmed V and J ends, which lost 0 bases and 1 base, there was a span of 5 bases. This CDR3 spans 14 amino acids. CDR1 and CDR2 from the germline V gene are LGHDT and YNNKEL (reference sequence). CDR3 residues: CASSQDSGTDTQYF. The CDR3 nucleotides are TGTGCCAGCAGCCAAGATAGTGGCACAGATACGCAGTATTTT.

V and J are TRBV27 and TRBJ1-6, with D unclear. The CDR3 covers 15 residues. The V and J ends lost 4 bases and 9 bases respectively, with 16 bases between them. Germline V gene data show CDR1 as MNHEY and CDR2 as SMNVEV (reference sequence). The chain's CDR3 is CASSYGPLGTSPLHF. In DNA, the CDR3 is TGTGCCAGCAGTTACGGGCCACTAGGAACTTCACCCCTCCACTTT.

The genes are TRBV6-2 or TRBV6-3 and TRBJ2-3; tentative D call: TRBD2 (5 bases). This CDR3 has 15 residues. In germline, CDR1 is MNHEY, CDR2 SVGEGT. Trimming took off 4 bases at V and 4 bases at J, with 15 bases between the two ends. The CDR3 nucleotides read TGTGCCAGCAGTTCCGTCCGGACTTCTGCAGATACGCAGTATTTT. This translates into CASSSVRTSADTQYF.

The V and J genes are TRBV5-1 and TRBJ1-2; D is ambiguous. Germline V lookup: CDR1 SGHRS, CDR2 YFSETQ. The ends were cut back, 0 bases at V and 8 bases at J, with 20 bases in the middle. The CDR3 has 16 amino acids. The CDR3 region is CASSLVWAPLLRGYTF. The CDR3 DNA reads TGCGCCAGCAGCTTGGTCTGGGCCCCCCTCCTGCGGGGCTACACCTTC.

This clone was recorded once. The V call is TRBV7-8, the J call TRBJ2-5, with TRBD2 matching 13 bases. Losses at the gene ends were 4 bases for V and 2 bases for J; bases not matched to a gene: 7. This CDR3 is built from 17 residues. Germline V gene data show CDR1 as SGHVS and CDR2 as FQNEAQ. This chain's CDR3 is CASSSHGLAGVQETQYF. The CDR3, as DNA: TGTGCCAGCAGCTCTCACGGACTAGCGGGAGTTCAAGAGACCCAGTACTTC.

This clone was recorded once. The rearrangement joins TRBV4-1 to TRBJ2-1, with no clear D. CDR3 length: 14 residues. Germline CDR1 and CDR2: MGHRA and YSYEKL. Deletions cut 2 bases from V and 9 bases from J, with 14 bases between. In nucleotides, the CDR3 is TGCGCCAGCAGCCAACATGCCAACGGTCCTGAGCAGTTCTTC. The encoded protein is CASSQHANGPEQFF.